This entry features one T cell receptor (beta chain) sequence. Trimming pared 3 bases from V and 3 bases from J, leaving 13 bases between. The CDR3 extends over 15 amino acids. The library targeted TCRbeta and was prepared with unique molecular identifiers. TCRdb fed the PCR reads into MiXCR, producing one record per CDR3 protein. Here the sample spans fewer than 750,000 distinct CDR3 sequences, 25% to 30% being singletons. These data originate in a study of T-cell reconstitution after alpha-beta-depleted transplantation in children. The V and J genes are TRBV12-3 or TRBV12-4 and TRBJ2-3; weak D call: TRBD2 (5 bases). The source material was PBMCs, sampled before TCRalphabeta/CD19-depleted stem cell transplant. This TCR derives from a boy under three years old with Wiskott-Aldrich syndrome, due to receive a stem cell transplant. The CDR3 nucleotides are TGTGCCAGCAGTTTTTCGGGGAGCTGGACAGATACGCAGTATTTT. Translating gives CASSFSGSWTDTQYF.